This is a list of T cell receptor beta chains from one sample in a study of cytomegalovirus exposure and HLA in healthy donors. Produced via immunoSEQ multiplex PCR; TCRdb's table is partial and in-frame only. The data hold 150,000 to 200,000 clones, with just under 80% observed a single time. Sample: PBMCs. Receptors were obtained from a man aged 25 to 40 in good health and CMV-seronegative. CDR3s include the opening cysteine and the closing phenylalanine or tryptophan. The D gene is left open where the match is weak. For some rows the clone size is stated as once, few or many, or as a class when expanded; others skip it.

j_call v_call clone_size d_call cdr3_nt cdr3_aa
TRBJ2-2 TRBV5-4 once TRBD1 TGTGCCAGCAGCTTAGACAGGGGTACCGGGGAGCTGTTTTTT CASSLDRGTGELFF
TRBJ2-2 TRBV19 - TRBD1 TGTGCCAGTAGTATAATCGACAGGGACACCGGGGAGCTGTTTTTT CASSIIDRDTGELFF
TRBJ1-5 TRBV28 - TRBD1 TGTGCCAGCAGCCCCCTCAAGGACAGGGGATCTTTTTTCAATAGCAATCAGCCCCAGCATTTT CASSPLKDRGSFFNSNQPQHF
TRBJ2-3 TRBV9 - - TGTGCCAGCAGCGTAGAAGGACTCTACATGAGGACAGATACGCAGTATTTT CASSVEGLYMRTDTQYF
TRBJ1-1 TRBV5-4 few TRBD1 TGTGCCAGCAGCTTGAACAGGGGAGCTTTCTTT CASSLNRGAFF
TRBJ1-1 TRBV29-1 - - TGCAGCGTTGAACAGGGTGCTGAAGCTTTCTTT CSVEQGAEAFF
TRBJ2-7 TRBV7-7 - TRBD1 TGTGCTAGCAGCAGGGGGACAGGGGGCGCCGAGGAGCAGTACTTC CASSRGTGGAEEQYF
TRBJ2-1 TRBV20-1 - - TGCAGTGCTAGTCTCGACAATGAGCAGTTCTTC CSASLDNEQFF
TRBJ1-1 TRBV5-1 - - TGCGCCAGCACATTGGGGGCCAGCCCGATGAACACTGAAGCTTTCTTT CASTLGASPMNTEAFF
TRBJ1-1 TRBV4-1 - - TGCGCCAGCAGATCGAGAGAGCTCATTAGCACTGAAGCTTTCTTT CASRSRELISTEAFF
TRBJ2-3 TRBV4-3 - - TGCGCCAGCAGCTCAGAGAGAGGGATCACAGATACGCAGTATTTT CASSSERGITDTQYF
TRBJ2-7 TRBV4-1 - TRBD2 TGCGCCAGCAGCCAAGGTGAGGGGTCTAGCGGAGCCTCCTACGAGCAGTACTTC CASSQGEGSSGASYEQYF
TRBJ2-7 TRBV7-9 once - TGTGCCAGCAGCGGGGGGACAGTATACGAGCAGTACTTC CASSGGTVYEQYF
TRBJ2-7 TRBV13 - - TGTGCCAGCAGCTTAACCCGTAGAAACTCCTACGAGCAGTACTTC CASSLTRRNSYEQYF
TRBJ2-5 TRBV29-1 - - TGCAGCGTTTCAAAGACAGCAAAACCTCAAGAGACCCAGTACTTC CSVSKTAKPQETQYF
TRBJ1-5 TRBV5-8 - TRBD1 TGTGCCAGCAGCCAGGGACAGCTCGAACAGCCCCAGCATTTT CASSQGQLEQPQHF
TRBJ1-3 TRBV7-2 - - TGTGCCAGCAGCTTAGTGCCGGGGGACGGTGGTTCTGGAAACACCATATATTTT CASSLVPGDGGSGNTIYF
TRBJ2-5 TRBV19 - TRBD1 TGTGCCAGTAGTATACTGACAGGGGCGGGGCTCCAAGAGACCCAGTACTTC CASSILTGAGLQETQYF
TRBJ2-2 TRBV9 - TRBD2 TGTGCCAGCAGCTTCTTGAGCGGGGGGGCGACCGGGGAGCTGTTTTTT CASSFLSGGATGELFF
TRBJ2-5 TRBV5-1 - - TGCGCCAGCAGATTGACAAATTCGGAGCAGTACTTC CASRLTNSEQYF
TRBJ2-5 TRBV5-1 few - TGCGCCAGCAGCGGAACAGGAGGGGAGACCCAGTACTTC CASSGTGGETQYF
TRBJ1-1 TRBV19 - TRBD1 TGTGCCAGTAGTAAGACAGGGGGCGCAGGGACAGCTGAAGCTTTCTTT CASSKTGGAGTAEAFF
TRBJ2-2 TRBV25-1 - TRBD2 TGTGCCAGCAGTGAATTGCTAGCGGGACCCATGAACACCGGGGAGCTGTTTTTT CASSELLAGPMNTGELFF
TRBJ2-7 TRBV18 - TRBD2 TGTGCCAGCTCACCCGCTAGCGGGAGGTACGAGCAGTACTTC CASSPASGRYEQYF
TRBJ2-4 TRBV27 - TRBD2 TGTGCCAGCAGCAGGCGGGAGGGGGACATTCAGTACTTC CASSRREGDIQYF
TRBJ2-2 TRBV15 once - TGTGCCACCAACCCGGGGGAGGTTCACACCGGGGAGCTGTTTTTT CATNPGEVHTGELFF